The entry below gives a single TCR beta chain sequence along with its context. Its specificity is unknown. The CDR3 covers 12 residues. V lost 2 bases to trimming and J lost 4 bases, with 5 bases between them. The sample originates from a study of T cell responses to AZD1222 COVID-19 vaccine. The study's findings and limits: Among the donors, most were white British and more were female, and clonal diversity was possibly underestimated.

Repertoires were generated with immunoSEQ multiplex PCR, while TCRdb's copy carries only in-frame clones and drops some. The sample contains about 130,000 clones, 90% of which appear only once. This chain uses TRBV12-3 or TRBV12-4 with TRBJ1-1; D remains ambiguous. The TCR sequence derives from an adult in good health. Material: peripheral blood, obtained on day 0 of AZD1222 vaccination. CDR3 loop: CASSLLGTEAFF. The CDR3 DNA follows: TGTGCCAGCAGTTTATTGGGCACTGAAGCTTTCTTT.